This TCR beta chain stems from a study of monozygotic twins with inflammatory bowel disease. Study findings and constraints: Clonotypes shared with others were fewer in IBD patients than in healthy twins, especially with disease activity.

Each CDR3 protein gets one entry in TCRdb, which reprocessed the 5' RACE reads and gives no DNA. Found here are about 380,000 distinct CDR3 sequences; the top ten clones hold 2.5% to 3%. There are 15 residues in the CDR3. From germline, CDR1 is DFQATT and CDR2 SNEGSKA (reference sequence). Concerning this clonotype itself: Antigen: not known.

This chain connects TRBV20-1 to TRBJ2-5; TCRdb outputs TRBD1, but without DNA this stays unchecked. This sequence originates from a human donor with ulcerative colitis or Crohn's disease, or a healthy co-twin of an affected twin (not recorded which). The sample taken for sequencing was blood. The CDR3: CSARKTGADQETQYF.